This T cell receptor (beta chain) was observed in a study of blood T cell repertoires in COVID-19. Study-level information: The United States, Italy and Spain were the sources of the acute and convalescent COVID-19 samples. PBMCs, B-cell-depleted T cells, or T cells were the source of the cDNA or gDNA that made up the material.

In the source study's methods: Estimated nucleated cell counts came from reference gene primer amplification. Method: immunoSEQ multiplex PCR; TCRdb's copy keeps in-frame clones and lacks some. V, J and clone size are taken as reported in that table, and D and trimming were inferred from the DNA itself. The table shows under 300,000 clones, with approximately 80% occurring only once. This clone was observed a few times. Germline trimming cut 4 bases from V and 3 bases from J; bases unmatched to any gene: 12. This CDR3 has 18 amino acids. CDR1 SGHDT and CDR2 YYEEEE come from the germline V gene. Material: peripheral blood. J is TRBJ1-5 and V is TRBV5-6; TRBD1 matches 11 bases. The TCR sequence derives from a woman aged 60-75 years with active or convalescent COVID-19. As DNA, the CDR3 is TGTGCCAGCAGCCGCCGGTGGACAGGGGGCGCGGACAATCAGCCCCAGCATTTT. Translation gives CASSRRWTGGADNQPQHF.